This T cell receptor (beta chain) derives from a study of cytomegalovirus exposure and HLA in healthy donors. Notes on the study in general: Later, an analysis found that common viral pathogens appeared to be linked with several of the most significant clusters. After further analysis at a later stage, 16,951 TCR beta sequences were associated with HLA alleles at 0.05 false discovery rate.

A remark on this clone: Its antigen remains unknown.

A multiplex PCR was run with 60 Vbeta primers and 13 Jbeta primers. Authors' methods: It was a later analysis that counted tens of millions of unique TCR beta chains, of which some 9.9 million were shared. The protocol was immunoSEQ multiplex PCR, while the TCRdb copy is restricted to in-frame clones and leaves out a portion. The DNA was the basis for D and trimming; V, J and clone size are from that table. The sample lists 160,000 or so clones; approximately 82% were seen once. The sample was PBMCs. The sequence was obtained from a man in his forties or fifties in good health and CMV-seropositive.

The CDR3 DNA follows: TGTGCCAGCACGGGGGGCGGTCAGCCCCAGCATTTT. It yields the protein CASTGGGQPQHF. The chain carries TRBV19 and TRBJ1-5; D perhaps matches TRBD1 (6 bases). V was clipped by 9 bases and J by 6 bases, with 12 bases between them. The germline CDR1 and CDR2 sequences are LNHDA and SQIVND (reference sequence). The CDR3 runs to 12 residues. The full variable domain, completed using reference TRBV19 and TRBJ1-5, is DGGITQSPKYLFRKEGQNVTLSCEQNLNHDAMYWYRQDPGQGLRLIYYSQIVNDFQKGDIAEGYSVSREKKESFPLTVTSAQKNPTAFYLCASTGGGQPQHFGDGTRLSIL.